This T cell receptor beta chain was obtained from a study of cytomegalovirus exposure and HLA in healthy donors. Amplification used 60 Vbeta primers and 13 Jbeta primers. Sequencing was performed with immunoSEQ multiplex PCR; in TCRdb, only in-frame clones are kept and a portion is missing. The sample includes 200,000 to 250,000 clones, 60% to 80% seen only once; the top ten take 1.8%. The sample comprised PBMCs. The clonotype was recovered from a woman aged 30 to 39 in good health and CMV-seronegative.

CDR3 protein: CASRPLGREETQYF. In nucleotides, the CDR3 is TGTGCCAGCAGACCCCTCGGGAGGGAAGAGACCCAGTACTTC. The chain joins TRBV6-5 to TRBJ2-5; 8 nucleotides agree with TRBD2. Germline-derived CDR1 and CDR2 are MNHEY and SVGAGI. J lost 3 bases, V lost 6 bases, and 6 bases had no gene match. The CDR3 extends over 14 amino acids.